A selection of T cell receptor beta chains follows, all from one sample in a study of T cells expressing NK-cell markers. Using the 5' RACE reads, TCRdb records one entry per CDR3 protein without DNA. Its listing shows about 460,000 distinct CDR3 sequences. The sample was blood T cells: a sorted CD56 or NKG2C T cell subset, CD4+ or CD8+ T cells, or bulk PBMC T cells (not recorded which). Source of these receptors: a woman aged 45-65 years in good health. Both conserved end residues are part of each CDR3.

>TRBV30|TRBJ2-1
CAWVGGLGNYNEQFF
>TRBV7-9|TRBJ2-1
CASGGTSAYNEQFF
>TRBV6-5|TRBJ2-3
CASGAGGTQYF
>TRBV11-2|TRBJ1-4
CASSLDAVGVNEKLFF
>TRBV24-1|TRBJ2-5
CATSDLKKGQETQYF
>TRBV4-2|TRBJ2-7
CASSLSIRDYEQYF
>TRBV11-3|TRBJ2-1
CASSLILAGVTLEQFF
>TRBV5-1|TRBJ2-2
CASSLAGSSGTSTGELFF
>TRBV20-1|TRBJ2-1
CSAGGLGLAGIEQFF
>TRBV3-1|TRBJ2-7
CASSARLAGPYEQYF
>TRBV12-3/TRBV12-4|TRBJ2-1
CASSLRGKAPSEQFF
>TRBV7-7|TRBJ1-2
CASSFKGLLNYGYTF
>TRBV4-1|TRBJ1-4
CASSRTGGTNEKLFF
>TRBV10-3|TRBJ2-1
CAIKKRENDEQFF
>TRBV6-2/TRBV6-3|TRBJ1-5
CASSPRDRRNQPQHF
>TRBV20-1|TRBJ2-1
CSAHPRTSGRNEQFF
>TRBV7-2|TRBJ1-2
CASSLATSYGYTF
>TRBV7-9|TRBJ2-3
CASSLEGVEDTQYF
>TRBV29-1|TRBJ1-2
CSVGDSSYGYTF
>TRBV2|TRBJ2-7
CASKRQGGNEQYF
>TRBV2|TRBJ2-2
CASSIGPGELFF
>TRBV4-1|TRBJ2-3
CASSQDGAGTSTDTQYF
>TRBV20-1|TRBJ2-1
CSASKPGPGTYNEQFF